This T cell receptor (beta chain) was captured in a study of blood T cell repertoires in COVID-19. The wider study: Acute-phase and convalescent COVID-19 samples originated in the United States, Italy and Spain.

In terms of age and location, participants ranged from roughly 18 to 95 years and lived in under 30 US areas. Here immunoSEQ multiplex PCR was the method, and the copy in TCRdb shows in-frame clones only, minus some. This table holds 390,000 or so clones, roughly 80% found once. As regards this clone: Other nucleotide sequences from this sample produce the same CDR3.

CDR3 size: 14 residues. Per germline, CDR1 LNHDA and CDR2 SQIVND (reference sequence). Unmatched junction bases numbered 1, after V lost 3 bases and J lost 7 bases. The sample was PBMCs or T cells enriched from blood (not recorded which). The sequence was collected from a woman between 45 and 60 years old who had recovered from COVID-19. The V and J genes are TRBV19 and TRBJ1-6, with TRBD1 matching 9 bases. Written as DNA, the CDR3 is TGTGCCAGTAGTATGGACAGGGGAAATTCACCCCTCCACTTT. It yields the protein CASSMDRGNSPLHF.